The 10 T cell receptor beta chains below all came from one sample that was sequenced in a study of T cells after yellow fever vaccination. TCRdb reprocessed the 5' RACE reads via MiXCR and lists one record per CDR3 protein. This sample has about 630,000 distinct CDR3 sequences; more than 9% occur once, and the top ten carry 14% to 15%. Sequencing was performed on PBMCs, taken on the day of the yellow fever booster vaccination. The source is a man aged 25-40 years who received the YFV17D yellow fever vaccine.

The CDR3 DNA is TGTGCCAGCAGCTTAATAGGCGGGGGGGAGACCCAGTACTTC. It codes for CASSLIGGGETQYF. The chain uses TRBV7-3 and TRBJ2-5; 8 bases agree with TRBD2. Germline loops: CDR1 SGHTA, CDR2 FQGTGA. CDR3 length: 14 amino acids. V trimming: 1 base; J trimming: 5 bases; junction bases outside the gene matches: 3.

The CDR3 coding sequence is TGCGCCAGCAGCCCCTGGACTTCTAGCTCCTACAATGAGCAGTTCTTC. It codes for CASSPWTSSSYNEQFF. The rearrangement uses TRBV5-1 and TRBJ2-1; a weak D match, TRBD2 (5 bases). Germline CDR1 is SGHRS and CDR2 is YFSETQ. Trimming took 4 bases from V and 0 from J, leaving 14 bases between them. The CDR3 is 16 amino acids.

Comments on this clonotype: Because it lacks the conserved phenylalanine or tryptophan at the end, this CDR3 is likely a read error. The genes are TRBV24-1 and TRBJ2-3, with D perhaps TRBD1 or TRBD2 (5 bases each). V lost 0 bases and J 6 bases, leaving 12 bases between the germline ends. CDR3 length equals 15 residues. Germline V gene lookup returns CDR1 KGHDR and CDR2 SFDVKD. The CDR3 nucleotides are TGTGCCACCAGTGATTTGTGGGACCACCTGGATACGCAGTATTCT. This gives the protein CATSDLWDHLDTQYS.

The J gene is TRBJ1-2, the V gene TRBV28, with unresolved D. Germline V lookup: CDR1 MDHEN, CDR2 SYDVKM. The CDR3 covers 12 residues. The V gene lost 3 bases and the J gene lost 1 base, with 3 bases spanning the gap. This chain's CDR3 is CASSFRNYGYTF. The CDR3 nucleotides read TGTGCCAGCAGTTTCCGTAACTATGGCTACACCTTC.

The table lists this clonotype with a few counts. The CDR3 DNA reads as TGTGCCAGCAGTCGCGGCTCCACCCAAGAGACCCAGTACTTC. This gives the protein CASSRGSTQETQYF. The chain is built from TRBV6-2 or TRBV6-3 and TRBJ2-5; D gene unclear. The germline gives CDR1 MNHEY, CDR2 SVGEGT. The CDR3 runs to 14 residues. V lost 5 bases and J 1 base, leaving 11 bases between the germline ends.

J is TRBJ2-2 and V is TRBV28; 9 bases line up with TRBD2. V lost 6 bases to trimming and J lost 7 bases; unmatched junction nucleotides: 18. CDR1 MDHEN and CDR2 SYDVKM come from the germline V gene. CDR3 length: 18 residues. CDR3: CASRPDYWREGPNGELFF. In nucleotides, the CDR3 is TGTGCCAGCAGGCCAGACTATTGGCGGGAGGGCCCTAACGGGGAGCTGTTTTTT. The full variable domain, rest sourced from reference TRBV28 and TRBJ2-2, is DVKVTQSSRYLVKRTGEKVFLECVQDMDHENMFWYRQDPGLGLRLIYFSYDVKMKEKGDIPEGYSVSREKKERFSLILESASTNQTSMYLCASRPDYWREGPNGELFFGEGSRLTVL.

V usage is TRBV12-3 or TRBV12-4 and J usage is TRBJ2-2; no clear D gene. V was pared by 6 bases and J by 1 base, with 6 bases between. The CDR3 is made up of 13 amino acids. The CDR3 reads CASRNQNTGELFF. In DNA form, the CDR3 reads TGTGCCAGCAGGAACCAGAACACCGGGGAGCTGTTTTTT.

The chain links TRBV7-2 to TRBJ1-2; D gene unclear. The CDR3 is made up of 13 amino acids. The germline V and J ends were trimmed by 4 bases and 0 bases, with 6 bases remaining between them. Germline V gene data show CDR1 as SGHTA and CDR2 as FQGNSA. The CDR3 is CASSSAPNYGYTF. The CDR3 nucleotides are TGTGCCAGCAGCTCCGCTCCTAACTATGGCTACACCTTC.

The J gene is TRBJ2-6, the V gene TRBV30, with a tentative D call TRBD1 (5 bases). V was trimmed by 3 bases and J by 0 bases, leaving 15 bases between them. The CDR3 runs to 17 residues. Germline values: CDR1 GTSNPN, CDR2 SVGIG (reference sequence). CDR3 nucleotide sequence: TGTGCCTGGAGGCGTTCGACAGCCAGCTCTGGGGCCAACGTCCTGACTTTC. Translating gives CAWRRSTASSGANVLTF.

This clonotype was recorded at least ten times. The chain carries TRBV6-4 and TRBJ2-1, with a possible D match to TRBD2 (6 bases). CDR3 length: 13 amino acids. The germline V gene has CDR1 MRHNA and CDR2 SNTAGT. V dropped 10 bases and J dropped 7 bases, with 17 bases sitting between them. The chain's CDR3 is CATRLEAGNEQFF. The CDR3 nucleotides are TGTGCCACCCGACTAGAGGCCGGGAATGAGCAGTTCTTC.